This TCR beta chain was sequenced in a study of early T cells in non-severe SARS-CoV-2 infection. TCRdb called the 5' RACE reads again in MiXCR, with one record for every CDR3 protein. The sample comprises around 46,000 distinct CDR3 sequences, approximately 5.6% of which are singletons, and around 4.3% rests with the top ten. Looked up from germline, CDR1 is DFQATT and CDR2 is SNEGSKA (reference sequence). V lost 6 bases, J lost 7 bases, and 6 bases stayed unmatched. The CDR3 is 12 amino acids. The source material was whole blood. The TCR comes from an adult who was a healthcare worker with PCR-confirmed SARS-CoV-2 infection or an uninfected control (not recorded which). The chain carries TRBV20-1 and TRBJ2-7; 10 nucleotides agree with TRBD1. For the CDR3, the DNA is TGCAGTGCCCGGGACAGGGGAAATGAGCAGTACTTC. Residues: CSARDRGNEQYF.